The T cell receptor (beta chain) described here comes from a study of shared clonotypes between healthy human individuals. Turning to the study itself: Each donor contributed plates that comprised three CD4 naive, three CD4 memory, two CD8 naive and one CD8 memory.

Details on this clone: Antigen unknown.

The study, taken as a whole, reports: Relative to clonotypes present in all four donors, those not shared had lower generation probabilities. For naive CD4 cells, roughly 4.8% of clonotypes were shared across a handful of donors.

The CDR3 has 16 residues. CDR1 and CDR2 from the germline V gene are LGHNA and YNFKEQ. V was cut by 4 bases and J by 3 bases, with 15 bases left in between. Profiling relied on immunoSEQ multiplex PCR, and the TCRdb table lists in-frame clones only, not all of them. The sample shows approximately 1,000,000 clones, roughly 74% of them seen only once. This TCR came from a man younger than 35 in good health. Some clones in this sample may be carry-over from other donors' samples. The chain employs TRBV4-2 and TRBJ1-4; a possible D gene is TRBD1 (6 bases). Source material: memory CD4+ T cells from PBMCs. Indicated subset: CD45RA-negative fraction. DNA for the CDR3: TGTGCCAGCAGCCCCAAGTACGGACAGTCTAATGAAAAACTGTTTTTT. It specifies CASSPKYGQSNEKLFF.